This TCR beta chain was captured in a study of cytomegalovirus exposure and HLA in healthy donors. A note on this clone: Its antigen is undetermined.

With 60 Vbeta and 13 Jbeta primers, the PCR was carried out. Here immunoSEQ multiplex PCR was the method, and the copy in TCRdb shows in-frame clones only, minus some. The sample has some 140,000 clones; around 9% are singletons. Study-wide results and caveats: Later analysis associated a missense DCLRE1C variant with TCR beta V- and J-gene trimming. Researchers counted 180 or so TCR beta chains as cytomegalovirus-associated. A later analysis found common viral pathogens apparently linked to several of the most significant clusters.

The receptor's source is a woman aged 40 to 50 in good health and CMV-seropositive. Sample: PBMCs.

DNA of the CDR3: TGCGCCAGCAGCCAAGAAGAGGGTAAGGACTATGGCTACACCTTC. Amino acid sequence: CASSQEEGKDYGYTF. The chain links TRBV4-1 to TRBJ1-2; D gene ambiguous. Germline V CDR1 and CDR2: MGHRA, YSYEKL. CDR3 length: 15 residues. V was trimmed by 0 bases and J by 3 bases, leaving 11 bases between them.